This is a list of T cell receptor beta chains from one sample in a study of cytomegalovirus exposure and HLA in healthy donors. The protocol was immunoSEQ multiplex PCR, while the TCRdb copy is restricted to in-frame clones and leaves out a portion. The repertoire holds some 140,000 clones, with approximately 79% as singletons. Source material: PBMCs. These receptors all stem from a male donor in good health and CMV-seronegative. Each CDR3 is given with its conserved first and last residue. A D gene is named only where the DNA matches it firmly. Rows give clone size only sometimes, using once, few, many, or a class for an expanded clone.

CDR3: CASSELGQLNQPQHF
DNA: TGTGCCAGCAGCGAATTAGGACAGCTCAATCAGCCCCAGCATTTT
D: -
V: TRBV9
size: once
J: TRBJ1-5

CDR3: CASSMGGRGATNEKLFF
DNA: TGTGCCAGTAGTATGGGGGGGAGGGGAGCAACTAATGAAAAACTGTTTTTT
D: -
V: TRBV19
size: -
J: TRBJ1-4

CDR3: CASSVELAGSYNEQFF
DNA: TGTGCCAGCAGCGTAGAACTAGCGGGATCCTACAATGAGCAGTTCTTC
D: TRBD2
V: TRBV9
size: -
J: TRBJ2-1

CDR3: CASRRQGAGYEQYF
DNA: TGTGCCAGCAGGCGACAGGGGGCGGGGTACGAGCAGTACTTC
D: TRBD1
V: TRBV2
size: once
J: TRBJ2-7

CDR3: CASSTPLGADPFRAFF
DNA: TGTGCCAGTAGTACCCCCTTGGGGGCGGACCCCTTCAGAGCTTTCTTT
D: -
V: TRBV19
size: -
J: TRBJ1-1

CDR3: CAGRGNSGNTIYF
DNA: TGTGCCGGGAGGGGCAACTCTGGAAACACCATATATTTT
D: -
V: TRBV6-1
size: -
J: TRBJ1-3

CDR3: CASSQDPVHNQPQHF
DNA: TGCGCCAGCAGCCAAGATCCAGTCCACAATCAGCCCCAGCATTTT
D: -
V: TRBV4-1
size: -
J: TRBJ1-5

CDR3: CASRPTGGQRNEQFF
DNA: TGTGCCAGCAGGCCAACCGGGGGGCAGAGGAATGAGCAGTTCTTC
D: -
V: TRBV11-1
size: -
J: TRBJ2-1

CDR3: CASSLNGGEETQYF
DNA: TGTGCCAGCAGCTTAAACGGGGGGGAAGAGACCCAGTACTTC
D: TRBD2
V: TRBV5-6
size: -
J: TRBJ2-5

CDR3: CSVAGVDASDTQYF
DNA: TGCAGCGTGGCCGGAGTCGACGCGTCAGATACGCAGTATTTT
D: -
V: TRBV29-1
size: -
J: TRBJ2-3

CDR3: CASSTTGWETQYF
DNA: TGTGCCAGCAGTACGACTGGGTGGGAGACCCAGTACTTC
D: -
V: TRBV6-1
size: -
J: TRBJ2-5

CDR3: CSADRGSQPQHF
DNA: TGCAGCGCTGACAGGGGCAGTCAGCCCCAGCATTTT
D: TRBD1
V: TRBV29-1
size: -
J: TRBJ1-5

CDR3: CASSFRDREETQYF
DNA: TGTGCCAGCAGCTTCCGGGACAGGGAAGAGACCCAGTACTTC
D: TRBD1
V: TRBV7-9
size: -
J: TRBJ2-5

CDR3: CASGFGQGAEAFF
DNA: TGTGCTAGTGGCTTTGGACAGGGCGCTGAAGCTTTCTTT
D: TRBD1
V: TRBV12-5
size: -
J: TRBJ1-1

CDR3: CASSQDGPQGATYGYTF
DNA: TGCGCCAGCAGCCAAGACGGACCACAGGGGGCGACCTATGGCTACACCTTC
D: TRBD1
V: TRBV4-1
size: -
J: TRBJ1-2

CDR3: CASSYSGATNEKLFF
DNA: TGTGCCAGCAGTTACTCCGGGGCAACTAATGAAAAACTGTTTTTT
D: -
V: TRBV6-5
size: -
J: TRBJ1-4

CDR3: CASSLTGDNTEAFF
DNA: TGTGCCAGCAGCCTGACAGGGGACAACACTGAAGCTTTCTTT
D: TRBD1
V: TRBV7-3
size: -
J: TRBJ1-1

CDR3: CASSEFGGINQPQHF
DNA: TGTGCCAGCAGTGAATTCGGGGGGATCAATCAGCCCCAGCATTTT
D: -
V: TRBV2
size: -
J: TRBJ1-5

CDR3: CASSLGLGLNYGYTF
DNA: TGCGCCAGCAGCTTGGGTTTGGGACTGAACTATGGCTACACCTTC
D: -
V: TRBV5-1
size: -
J: TRBJ1-2

CDR3: CASRGGTGNEKLFF
DNA: TGTGCCAGTAGGGGGGGGACTGGTAATGAAAAACTGTTTTTT
D: -
V: TRBV19
size: -
J: TRBJ1-4

CDR3: CASSLATRGAGNTIYF
DNA: TGTGCCAGCAGCTTAGCAACCCGGGGGGCTGGAAACACCATATATTTT
D: -
V: TRBV7-8
size: -
J: TRBJ1-3

CDR3: CATRAITGDNEQFF
DNA: TGTGCCACCCGAGCGATAACGGGAGACAATGAGCAGTTCTTC
D: -
V: TRBV19
size: -
J: TRBJ2-1

CDR3: CASSMRGGFSTDTQYF
DNA: TGTGCCAGTAGTATGCGCGGGGGCTTTAGCACAGATACGCAGTATTTT
D: -
V: TRBV19
size: -
J: TRBJ2-3

CDR3: CASSHNRGPPYEQYF
DNA: TGCGCCAGCAGCCATAACAGGGGGCCTCCCTACGAGCAGTACTTC
D: TRBD1
V: TRBV4-1
size: -
J: TRBJ2-7

CDR3: CASSFDRGVVEQYF
DNA: TGTGCCAGCAGCTTCGACAGGGGGGTTGTCGAGCAGTACTTC
D: TRBD1
V: TRBV7-8
size: -
J: TRBJ2-7

CDR3: CSVEAWRGATDTQYF
DNA: TGCAGCGTTGAAGCCTGGCGGGGGGCTACAGATACGCAGTATTTT
D: TRBD2
V: TRBV29-1
size: -
J: TRBJ2-3

CDR3: CASSQEGAGWTEAFF
DNA: TGCGCCAGCAGCCAAGAGGGGGCCGGTTGGACTGAAGCTTTCTTT
D: TRBD1
V: TRBV5-4
size: -
J: TRBJ1-1

CDR3: CASSVERGGSDTQYF
DNA: TGTGCCAGCAGCGTAGAGAGGGGGGGTTCAGATACGCAGTATTTT
D: -
V: TRBV9
size: -
J: TRBJ2-3

CDR3: CASSFRGLDYGYTF
DNA: TGTGCCAGCAGCTTCAGGGGGCTCGACTATGGCTACACCTTC
D: TRBD1
V: TRBV5-5
size: -
J: TRBJ1-2

CDR3: CASSVTLAGITGELFF
DNA: TGTGCCAGCAGCGTAACCCTGGCCGGGATCACCGGGGAGCTGTTTTTT
D: -
V: TRBV9
size: -
J: TRBJ2-2

CDR3: CASRVQGAGSPLHF
DNA: TGTGCCAGCAGAGTACAGGGGGCCGGTTCACCCCTCCACTTT
D: TRBD1
V: TRBV6-1
size: few
J: TRBJ1-6

CDR3: CASSQDVFKGDSGNTIYF
DNA: TGCGCCAGCAGCCAAGATGTCTTTAAGGGAGACTCTGGAAACACCATATATTTT
D: -
V: TRBV4-3
size: -
J: TRBJ1-3

CDR3: CASSPDREAFF
DNA: TGTGCCAGCTCACCCGACAGGGAAGCTTTCTTT
D: -
V: TRBV18
size: -
J: TRBJ1-1

CDR3: CASAWSSSPLHF
DNA: TGCGCCAGCGCTTGGTCTAGTTCACCCCTCCACTTT
D: -
V: TRBV5-1
size: -
J: TRBJ1-6

CDR3: CASSLPGQGPYEQYF
DNA: TGTGCCAGCAGCCTACCGGGACAGGGACCCTACGAGCAGTACTTC
D: TRBD1
V: TRBV27
size: -
J: TRBJ2-7

CDR3: CASSYGRGVGNEQFF
DNA: TGTGCCAGCAGTTACGGCAGGGGGGTCGGGAATGAGCAGTTCTTC
D: -
V: TRBV6-6
size: once
J: TRBJ2-1

CDR3: CASSRREETQYF
DNA: TGTGCCAGCAGCCGCCGGGAGGAGACCCAGTACTTC
D: -
V: TRBV7-9
size: -
J: TRBJ2-5

CDR3: CASSVDRGGSSPLHF
DNA: TGTGCCAGCAGCGTAGACAGGGGTGGTAGTTCACCCCTCCACTTT
D: TRBD1
V: TRBV9
size: -
J: TRBJ1-6

CDR3: CASSPGELSTDTQYF
DNA: TGTGCCAGCAGCCCCGGGGAACTTAGCACAGATACGCAGTATTTT
D: -
V: TRBV7-9
size: few
J: TRBJ2-3

CDR3: CATSRGQMETQYF
DNA: TGTGCCACCAGCAGGGGACAGATGGAGACCCAGTACTTC
D: TRBD1
V: TRBV15
size: once
J: TRBJ2-5

CDR3: CASSLMTGAYTEAFF
DNA: TGTGCCAGCAGCTTGATGACAGGGGCTTACACTGAAGCTTTCTTT
D: TRBD1
V: TRBV5-8
size: -
J: TRBJ1-1

CDR3: CASSPTGVTGTEAFF
DNA: TGTGCCAGCTCACCTACCGGGGTAACGGGCACTGAAGCTTTCTTT
D: -
V: TRBV18
size: -
J: TRBJ1-1

CDR3: CASSVGTKPYEQYF
DNA: TGTGCCAGCAGCGTAGGGACTAAGCCCTACGAGCAGTACTTC
D: -
V: TRBV9
size: once
J: TRBJ2-7

CDR3: CASSTGTTETQYF
DNA: TGTGCCAGCAGCACGGGGACTACGGAGACCCAGTACTTC
D: TRBD2
V: TRBV11-2
size: once
J: TRBJ2-5

CDR3: CATSRDPGTGYNEQFF
DNA: TGTGCCACCAGCAGAGATCCCGGGACAGGGTACAATGAGCAGTTCTTC
D: TRBD1
V: TRBV15
size: -
J: TRBJ2-1